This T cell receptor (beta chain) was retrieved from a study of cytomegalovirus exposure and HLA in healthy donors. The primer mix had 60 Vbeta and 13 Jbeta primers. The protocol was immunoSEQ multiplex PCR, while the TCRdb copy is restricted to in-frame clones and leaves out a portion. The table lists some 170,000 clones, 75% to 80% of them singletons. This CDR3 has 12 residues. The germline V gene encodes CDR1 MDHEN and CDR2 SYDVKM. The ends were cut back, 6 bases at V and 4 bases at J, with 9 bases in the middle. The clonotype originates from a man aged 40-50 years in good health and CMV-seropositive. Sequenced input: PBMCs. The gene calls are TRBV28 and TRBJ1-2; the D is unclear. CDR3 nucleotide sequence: TGTGCCAGCAGCCGCTCAGTCTATGGCTACACCTTC. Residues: CASSRSVYGYTF.